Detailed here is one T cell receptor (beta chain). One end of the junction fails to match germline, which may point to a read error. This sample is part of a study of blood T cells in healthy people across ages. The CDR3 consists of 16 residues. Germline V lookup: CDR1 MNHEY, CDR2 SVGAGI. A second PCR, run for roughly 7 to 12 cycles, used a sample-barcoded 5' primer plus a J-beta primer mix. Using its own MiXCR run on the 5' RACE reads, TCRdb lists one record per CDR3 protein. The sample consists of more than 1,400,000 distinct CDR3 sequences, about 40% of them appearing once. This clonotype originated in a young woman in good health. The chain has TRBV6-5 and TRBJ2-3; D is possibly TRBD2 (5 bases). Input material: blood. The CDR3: CVSGSVARPSTDTQYF. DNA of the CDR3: TGTGTCAGCGGTTCCGTCGCGCGTCCTAGCACAGATACGCAGTATTTT.